Sequencing of this TCR beta chain was carried out in a study of shared clonotypes between healthy human individuals. Study-level information: Three CD4 naive, three CD4 memory, two CD8 naive and one CD8 memory plate were used per donor. Whole-study results and caveats: Clonotypes that were shared across a handful of donors made up around 5% of naive CD4 clonotypes.

In regard to this clone: What it binds is not known.

Germline CDR1 is LNHDA and CDR2 is SQIVND (reference sequence). The trim removed 3 bases at V and 4 bases at J, leaving 7 bases unmatched. This CDR3 comprises 16 residues. CD45RA+ naive and CD45RA-negative memory subsets were separated from CD4+ cells. The assay ran at deep level. Sequencing used immunoSEQ multiplex PCR; TCRdb keeps in-frame clones, though not all of them. The table includes roughly 2.5 million clones, approximately 90% detected once. This sequence joins TRBV19 and TRBJ2-2; 8 nucleotides agree with TRBD1. The clonotype originates from a man younger than 35 in good health. The sample taken for sequencing was naive CD4+ T cells sorted from blood. Subset reported: CD45RA+ positively selected. CDR3 sequence (DNA): TGTGCCAGTAGTATTTTTCAGGGGGCGACCACCGGGGAGCTGTTTTTT. It translates to CASSIFQGATTGELFF.